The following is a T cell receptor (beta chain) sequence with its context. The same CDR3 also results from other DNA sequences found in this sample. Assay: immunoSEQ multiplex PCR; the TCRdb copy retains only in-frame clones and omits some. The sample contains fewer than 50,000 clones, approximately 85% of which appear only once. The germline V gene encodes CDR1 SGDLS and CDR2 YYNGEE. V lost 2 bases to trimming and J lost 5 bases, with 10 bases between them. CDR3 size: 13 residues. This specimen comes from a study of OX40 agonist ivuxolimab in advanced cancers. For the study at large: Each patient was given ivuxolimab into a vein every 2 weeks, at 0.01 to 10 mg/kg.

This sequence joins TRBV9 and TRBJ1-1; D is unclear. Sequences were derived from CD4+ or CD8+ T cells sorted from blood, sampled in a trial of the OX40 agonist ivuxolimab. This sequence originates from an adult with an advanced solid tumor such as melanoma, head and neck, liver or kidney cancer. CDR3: CASSVGGRTEAFF. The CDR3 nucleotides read TGTGCCAGCAGCGTGGGAGGGAGAACTGAAGCTTTCTTT.